A selection of T cell receptor beta chains follows, all from one sample in a study of blood T cell repertoires in COVID-19. Produced via immunoSEQ multiplex PCR; TCRdb's table is partial and in-frame only. Among tens of thousands of clones listed, 88% were seen once. The sequenced sample was peripheral blood. Receptors originate from a human donor in a cohort sampled during active COVID-19. The CDR3 runs from the conserved cysteine through the conserved F or W. Each record gives: D gene, clone size, J gene, V gene, CDR3 DNA, CDR3 protein. D genes are given only for firm matches. The size entry is marked missing in some rows and otherwise reads once, few, many or a size class.

D: .
size: .
J: TRBJ2-2
V: TRBV7-2
DNA: TGTGCCAGCAGCCCCCGGGTAGGCCTCACCGGGGAGCTGTTTTTT
CDR3: CASSPRVGLTGELFF

D: TRBD1
size: .
J: TRBJ1-1
V: TRBV7-9
DNA: TGTGCCAGCAGCTCGGGACAGGGTTTCGACACTGAAGCTTTCTTT
CDR3: CASSSGQGFDTEAFF

D: .
size: .
J: TRBJ2-5
V: TRBV7-9
DNA: TGTGCCAGCAGCTTAGCGCTCGGGGAGAGGGAGACCCAGTACTTC
CDR3: CASSLALGERETQYF

D: TRBD2
size: .
J: TRBJ2-7
V: TRBV30
DNA: TGTGCCTGGAGTGTATTAGCGGGGGAGGACGAGCAGTACTTC
CDR3: CAWSVLAGEDEQYF

D: TRBD2
size: .
J: TRBJ2-1
V: TRBV25-1
DNA: TGTGCCAGCAGACTCGGGACTAGGGACAATGAGCAGTTCTTC
CDR3: CASRLGTRDNEQFF

D: TRBD1
size: once
J: TRBJ2-7
V: TRBV4-1
DNA: TGCGCCAGCAGCCAAGATGGGCCGGACTCCGGGACAGGGGGCCACGAGCAGTACTTC
CDR3: CASSQDGPDSGTGGHEQYF

D: .
size: .
J: TRBJ2-7
V: TRBV12-3/TRBV12-4
DNA: TGTGCCAGCAGTTTTACAGACTACGAGCAGTACTTC
CDR3: CASSFTDYEQYF

D: .
size: .
J: TRBJ1-6
V: TRBV6-2/TRBV6-3
DNA: TGTGCCAGCAGTTCCCCTGGCGGGAGCTCCTATAATTCACCCCTCCACTTT
CDR3: CASSSPGGSSYNSPLHF

D: .
size: .
J: TRBJ1-1
V: TRBV4-3
DNA: TGCGCCAGCAGCCAAGACACCGTTAGAAATGAAGCTTTCTTT
CDR3: CASSQDTVRNEAFF

D: TRBD1
size: .
J: TRBJ2-5
V: TRBV7-6
DNA: TGTGCCAGCAGCCCCGGGACAGGGCGAGAGACCCAGTACTTC
CDR3: CASSPGTGRETQYF

D: .
size: .
J: TRBJ1-5
V: TRBV27
DNA: TGTGCCAGCACCTCGGGAGGGCCCCAGCATTTT
CDR3: CASTSGGPQHF

D: TRBD1
size: once
J: TRBJ1-6
V: TRBV19
DNA: TGTGCCAGTAGAGGGGGGAGAGGACAGGGGCTCTCACCCCTCCACTTT
CDR3: CASRGGRGQGLSPLHF

D: .
size: .
J: TRBJ2-2
V: TRBV5-1
DNA: TGCGCCAGCAGCTTGACGGGGGCCGGGGAGCTGTTTTTT
CDR3: CASSLTGAGELFF

D: .
size: .
J: TRBJ1-4
V: TRBV7-7
DNA: TGTGCCAGCAGCTTAGCGGGGGGGGACAAGGGAGAGGAAAAACTGTTTTTT
CDR3: CASSLAGGDKGEEKLFF

D: TRBD2
size: once
J: TRBJ2-7
V: TRBV6-5
DNA: TGTGCCAGCAGTTACTCCGGGGGGACCTACGAGCAGTACTTC
CDR3: CASSYSGGTYEQYF

D: TRBD1
size: once
J: TRBJ1-3
V: TRBV28
DNA: TGTGCCAGCAGAGCGGATAGGGACAGGGTCTACACCATATATTTT
CDR3: CASRADRDRVYTIYF

D: TRBD1
size: few
J: TRBJ1-5
V: TRBV3-1/TRBV3-2
DNA: TGTGCCAGCAGCCTGACAGGGTTTGGTCAGCCCCAGCATTTT
CDR3: CASSLTGFGQPQHF

D: .
size: .
J: TRBJ2-7
V: TRBV10-1
DNA: TGCGCCAGCAGTGAGACGATCGGCGGATCCTACGAGCAGTACTTC
CDR3: CASSETIGGSYEQYF

D: TRBD1
size: .
J: TRBJ1-2
V: TRBV5-6
DNA: TGTGCCAGCAGCTGGGGACAGGGGAACTATGGCTACACCTTC
CDR3: CASSWGQGNYGYTF

D: .
size: .
J: TRBJ2-2
V: TRBV6-5
DNA: TGTGCCAGCAGATATACAGGGAGCTCCGGGGAGCTGTTTTTT
CDR3: CASRYTGSSGELFF

D: .
size: .
J: TRBJ1-1
V: TRBV6-1
DNA: TGTGCCAGCAGTGAAGCTGGGGGGAGGACTGAAGCTTTCTTT
CDR3: CASSEAGGRTEAFF

D: TRBD2
size: .
J: TRBJ2-3
V: TRBV7-9
DNA: TGTGCCAGCAGCTTAAGGCTAGCGGGGGGGATTACGCAGTATTTT
CDR3: CASSLRLAGGITQYF

D: TRBD1
size: few
J: TRBJ2-7
V: TRBV10-3
DNA: TGTGCCATCAACAATGACAGGGGTCCCTCCTACGAGCAGTACTTC
CDR3: CAINNDRGPSYEQYF

D: .
size: .
J: TRBJ1-1
V: TRBV5-1
DNA: TGCGCCAGCAGCTTGGTTTCACAGAACACTGAAGCTTTCTTT
CDR3: CASSLVSQNTEAFF

D: TRBD1
size: once
J: TRBJ1-1
V: TRBV3-1/TRBV3-2
DNA: TGTGCCAGCAGCCCCTCTCTTTCACAGGGGGCGAGGACTGAAGCTTTCTTT
CDR3: CASSPSLSQGARTEAFF

D: TRBD2
size: .
J: TRBJ2-1
V: TRBV5-1
DNA: TGCGCCAGCAGCTTGGCGGGCGGGGGGGTATACAATGAGCAGTTCTTC
CDR3: CASSLAGGGVYNEQFF

D: .
size: few
J: TRBJ1-5
V: TRBV29-1
DNA: TGCAGCGCCCTGGCAGGGAGGGGTCAGCCCCAGCATTTT
CDR3: CSALAGRGQPQHF

D: TRBD1
size: .
J: TRBJ1-2
V: TRBV6-5
DNA: TGTGCCAGCAGATCGGGACAGAACTATGGCTACACCTTC
CDR3: CASRSGQNYGYTF

D: TRBD1
size: .
J: TRBJ1-1
V: TRBV2
DNA: TGTGCCAGCAGTGGGGGCAGGGGGCACACTGAAGCTTTCTTT
CDR3: CASSGGRGHTEAFF

D: .
size: .
J: TRBJ2-7
V: TRBV4-1
DNA: TGCGCCAGCAGCCCCAAAACAGGGAACTACGAGCAGTACTTC
CDR3: CASSPKTGNYEQYF

D: TRBD1
size: .
J: TRBJ1-4
V: TRBV9
DNA: TGTGCCAGCAGTGCGGGACAGGGAGATGAAAAACTGTTTTTT
CDR3: CASSAGQGDEKLFF

D: TRBD1
size: few
J: TRBJ2-2
V: TRBV6-6
DNA: TGTGCCAGCACCTCCCGAGGGGGCTTCGGCACCGGGGAGCTGTTTTTT
CDR3: CASTSRGGFGTGELFF

D: TRBD1
size: .
J: TRBJ1-5
V: TRBV9
DNA: TGTGCCAGCAGCCCATCGACAGGGTATCAGCCCCAGCATTTT
CDR3: CASSPSTGYQPQHF

D: .
size: .
J: TRBJ2-4
V: TRBV4-1
DNA: TGCGCCAGCAGCCAAGGATATGCCCCGCGGGCCAAAAACATTCAGTACTTC
CDR3: CASSQGYAPRAKNIQYF

D: .
size: .
J: TRBJ1-1
V: TRBV7-2
DNA: TGTGCCAGCAGCTCGTACAGGGCGGGGGGGAACACTGAAGCTTTCTTT
CDR3: CASSSYRAGGNTEAFF

D: TRBD1
size: .
J: TRBJ2-3
V: TRBV11-2
DNA: TGTGCCAGCACCCGGACAGGGGGCACAGATACGCAGTATTTT
CDR3: CASTRTGGTDTQYF

D: TRBD1
size: .
J: TRBJ2-7
V: TRBV5-8
DNA: TGTGCCAGCAGCACATGGACAGGAATCTCCTACGAGCAGTACTTC
CDR3: CASSTWTGISYEQYF

D: .
size: .
J: TRBJ1-1
V: TRBV11-2
DNA: TGTGCCAGCGGCCAACAGGGGAACACTGAAGCTTTCTTT
CDR3: CASGQQGNTEAFF

D: TRBD1
size: .
J: TRBJ1-2
V: TRBV7-9
DNA: TGTGCCAGCACGTTACTCCGGGACAGGCCTTATGGCTACACCTTC
CDR3: CASTLLRDRPYGYTF

D: TRBD1
size: .
J: TRBJ2-7
V: TRBV5-6
DNA: TGTGCCAGCAGCATAGGACAGGGAGGAACCTACGAGCAGTACTTC
CDR3: CASSIGQGGTYEQYF

D: TRBD1
size: .
J: TRBJ2-1
V: TRBV7-7
DNA: TGTGCTAGCAGCTTAGCGGGACAGGGGGCTATCAATGAGCAGTTCTTC
CDR3: CASSLAGQGAINEQFF

D: .
size: .
J: TRBJ1-2
V: TRBV7-8
DNA: TGTGCCAGCAGCTTAACGGGGAGGGATCTGGGGTTTGGCTACACCTTC
CDR3: CASSLTGRDLGFGYTF

D: .
size: .
J: TRBJ2-2
V: TRBV10-3
DNA: TGTGCCATCACATCAGGGCTGAACACCGGGGAGCTGTTTTTT
CDR3: CAITSGLNTGELFF

D: TRBD1
size: .
J: TRBJ1-1
V: TRBV6-5
DNA: TGTGCCAGCAGCCGAGGGACAGTTGAAGCTTTCTTT
CDR3: CASSRGTVEAFF

D: .
size: .
J: TRBJ1-2
V: TRBV6-2/TRBV6-3
DNA: TGTGCCAGCAGTCGTCCTTTAGGGAGCGGCTATGGCTACACCTTC
CDR3: CASSRPLGSGYGYTF

D: .
size: .
J: TRBJ2-3
V: TRBV24-1
DNA: TGTGCCACCAGTGATCAGCGGCATCCGGATACGCAGTATTTT
CDR3: CATSDQRHPDTQYF

D: .
size: .
J: TRBJ1-5
V: TRBV10-1
DNA: TGCGCCAGCAGTGAAATGGAGCAATTCCGGGACAACTATAGCAATCAGCCCCAGCATTTT
CDR3: CASSEMEQFRDNYSNQPQHF

D: TRBD1
size: .
J: TRBJ1-1
V: TRBV7-9
DNA: TGTGCCAGCAGCTTAGACCGGGACAGTGAAGCTTTCTTT
CDR3: CASSLDRDSEAFF

D: .
size: .
J: TRBJ2-7
V: TRBV19
DNA: TGTGCCAGTAGTCCCTATGGCGGGTGGAACTACGAGCAGTACTTC
CDR3: CASSPYGGWNYEQYF

D: .
size: .
J: TRBJ2-7
V: TRBV12-2
DNA: TGTGCAAGTCGCCACGCGAGTTCCTACGAGCAGTACTTC
CDR3: CASRHASSYEQYF

D: .
size: few
J: TRBJ1-5
V: TRBV4-3
DNA: TGCGCCAGCAGCCAAAGGTCGTCGGCAGGGATTCAGCCCCAGCATTTT
CDR3: CASSQRSSAGIQPQHF

D: .
size: .
J: TRBJ2-7
V: TRBV6-2/TRBV6-3
DNA: TGTGCCAGCAGCGCGAACCCGTCAGGGATTTACGAGCAGTACTTC
CDR3: CASSANPSGIYEQYF

D: .
size: .
J: TRBJ1-3
V: TRBV4-3
DNA: TGCGCCAGCAGCCAAGAACCACCGGGGGCTGGAAACACCATATATTTT
CDR3: CASSQEPPGAGNTIYF

D: .
size: .
J: TRBJ2-1
V: TRBV3-1/TRBV3-2
DNA: TGTGCCAGCAGCCAAGATCAGTACCCCCGGAGCGATGAGCAGTTCTTC
CDR3: CASSQDQYPRSDEQFF

D: .
size: once
J: TRBJ1-1
V: TRBV6-5
DNA: TGTGCCAGCATCGAACAGGGCCCTGAAGCTTTCTTT
CDR3: CASIEQGPEAFF

D: TRBD1
size: few
J: TRBJ1-5
V: TRBV29-1
DNA: TGCAGCGTGGCGACAGGGGTTGATCAGCCCCAGCATTTT
CDR3: CSVATGVDQPQHF

D: .
size: .
J: TRBJ1-1
V: TRBV25-1
DNA: TGTGCCAGCAGTGACCCAGGGCTCTACACTGAAGCTTTCTTT
CDR3: CASSDPGLYTEAFF